Presented here are 13 T cell receptor beta chains from one specimen sequenced in a study of OX40 agonist ivuxolimab in advanced cancers. Sequenced by immunoSEQ multiplex PCR; TCRdb stores in-frame clones only, minus some. The sample includes about 97,000 clones, around 85% of them seen just once. This material consisted of CD4+ or CD8+ T cells sorted from blood, taken in a trial of the OX40 agonist ivuxolimab. Source of these receptors: an adult with an advanced solid tumor such as melanoma, head and neck, liver or kidney cancer.

The chain uses TRBV5-1 and TRBJ2-6; D gene ambiguous. V dropped 4 bases and J dropped 4 bases, with 6 bases sitting between them. Germline V gives CDR1 SGHRS, CDR2 YFSETQ. The CDR3 contains 13 residues. The DNA of the CDR3 is TGCGCCAGCAGCCTGATCGGGGCCAACGTCCTGACTTTC. As protein: CASSLIGANVLTF.

The chain is built from TRBV5-1 and TRBJ1-1, with D tentatively TRBD1 (6 bases). The CDR3 is 14 residues long. Trimming took off 3 bases at V and 0 bases at J, with 9 bases between the two ends. The germline V gene has CDR1 SGHRS and CDR2 YFSETQ. The CDR3 DNA reads TGCGCCAGCAGCTACAGGGTCATGAACACTGAAGCTTTCTTT. This translates into CASSYRVMNTEAFF.

V gene TRBV11-3 combines with J gene TRBJ1-4, with D maybe TRBD1 (5 bases). The CDR3 sequence is 14 residues long. The germline V gene has CDR1 SGHNT and CDR2 YENEEA. The germline V and J ends were trimmed by 4 bases and 0 bases, with 6 bases remaining between them. Here the CDR3 DNA reads TGTGCCAGCAGCTCGACAGCAACTAATGAAAAACTGTTTTTT. It yields the protein CASSSTATNEKLFF.

The chain is built from TRBV30 and TRBJ1-1; no clear D. The CDR3 runs 15 residues. Looked up from germline, CDR1 is GTSNPN and CDR2 is SVGIG (reference sequence). Trimming removed 3 bases at V and 0 bases at J, with 14 bases between. CDR3 amino acids: CAWRPRVHLNTEAFF. The CDR3 DNA reads as TGTGCCTGGAGACCACGGGTACACTTGAACACTGAAGCTTTCTTT. Full variable domain (outside the CDR3, taken from reference TRBV30 and TRBJ1-1): SQTIHQWPATLVQPVGSPLSLECTVEGTSNPNLYWYRQAAGRGLQLLFYSVGIGQISSEVPQNLSASRPQDRQFILSSKKLLLSDSGFYLCAWRPRVHLNTEAFFGQGTRLTVV.

This clone was recorded once. The CDR3 nucleotides are TGCGCCAGCAGCCAGGATTGGGGGGTGGGAAATTCACCCCTCCACTTT. Translation gives CASSQDWGVGNSPLHF. The genes are TRBV4-1 and TRBJ1-6; D is perhaps TRBD1 (5 bases). The CDR3 has 16 residues. Trimming took off 3 bases at V and 7 bases at J, with 16 bases between the two ends. Germline CDR1 MGHRA, CDR2 YSYEKL.

The chain joins TRBV2 to TRBJ1-2; the match to TRBD1 covers 10 bases. V was clipped by 1 base and J by 8 bases; unmatched bases: 1. The CDR3 totals 13 residues. Germline CDR1 and CDR2: SNHLY and FYNNEI. DNA of the CDR3: TGTGCCAGCAGTGAAGGACAGGGGGCCGGCTACACCTTC. Encoded protein: CASSEGQGAGYTF.

Regarding this clone: This sample also contains other DNA sequences that code for the same CDR3. V and J are TRBV7-9 and TRBJ2-2; D gene unclear. The CDR3 is 11 residues long. The germline V gene has CDR1 SEHNR and CDR2 FQNEAQ (reference sequence). V was clipped by 3 bases and J by 4 bases, with 0 bases between them. The CDR3 nucleotides read TGTGCCAGCAGCTTCACCGGGGAGCTGTTTTTT. It translates to CASSFTGELFF.

The chain is built from TRBV18 and TRBJ1-2, with D tentatively TRBD1 (6 bases). The CDR3 covers 15 residues. Germline-derived CDR1 and CDR2 are KGHSH and LQKENI. Deletions cut 6 bases from V and 8 bases from J, with 22 bases between. CDR3 bases: TGTGCCAGCTCGAACGACAGGAATCGGCTGCAAGGCTACACCTTC. It translates to CASSNDRNRLQGYTF.

The rearrangement joins TRBV7-3 to TRBJ2-3, with D possibly matching TRBD1 (6 bases). This CDR3 region has 14 residues. CDR1 is SGHTA and CDR2 is FQGTGA in the germline V gene. Between the trimmed V and J ends, which lost 4 bases and 1 base, there was a span of 9 bases. CDR3 in amino acids: CASSSGVGTDTQYF. DNA for the CDR3: TGTGCCAGCAGCTCAGGGGTGGGCACAGATACGCAGTATTTT. The full variable domain, rest sourced from reference TRBV7-3 and TRBJ2-3, is GAGVSQTPSNKVTEKGKYVELRCDPISGHTALYWYRQSLGQGPEFLIYFQGTGAADDSGLPNDRFFAVRPEGSVSTLKIQRTERGDSAVYLCASSSGVGTDTQYFGPGTRLTVL.

The gene calls are TRBV6-1 and TRBJ1-4; D unclear. Germline assignment: CDR1 MNHNS and CDR2 SASEGT. CDR3 length equals 12 residues. The V and J ends lost 7 bases and 8 bases respectively, with 11 bases between them. CDR3 loop: CASNAGSEKLFF. CDR3 in DNA: TGTGCCAGCAACGCGGGGAGCGAAAAACTGTTTTTT.

This clone showed up just once. This chain uses TRBV11-3 with TRBJ1-2, with no clear D. CDR1 is SGHNT, CDR2 YENEEA, per germline. Trimming removed 5 bases from V and 2 bases from J, with 9 bases in between. The CDR3 loop spans 13 amino acids. CDR3 DNA: TGTGCCAGCAGCCTCGAGGTCAACTATGGCTACACCTTC. Its translation is CASSLEVNYGYTF.

The V gene is TRBV11-3, the J gene TRBJ2-1, with 8 bases fitting TRBD2. The germline gives CDR1 SGHNT, CDR2 YENEEA. The CDR3 extends over 15 amino acids. Trimming at V came to 3 bases and at J to 2 bases, leaving 3 bases not matched to a gene. The CDR3 DNA reads as TGTGCCAGCAGCTTGAGCGGGAGTGCCTACAATGAGCAGTTCTTC. The encoded protein is CASSLSGSAYNEQFF. The variable domain in full, with the rest retrieved from reference TRBV11-3 and TRBJ2-1, is EAGVVQSPRYKIIEKKQPVAFWCNPISGHNTLYWYLQNLGQGPELLIRYENEEAVDDSQLPKDRFSAERLKGVDSTLKIQPAELGDSAVYLCASSLSGSAYNEQFFGPGTRLTVL.

The rearrangement joins TRBV2 to TRBJ1-4; the D gene is possibly TRBD1 (5 bases). V was clipped by 4 bases and J by 4 bases, with 7 bases between them. This CDR3 comprises 13 residues. Germline V gene lookup returns CDR1 SNHLY and CDR2 FYNNEI. DNA for the CDR3: TGTGCCAGCAGTGTGGGGGGTAATGAAAAACTGTTTTTT. It is translated as CASSVGGNEKLFF.